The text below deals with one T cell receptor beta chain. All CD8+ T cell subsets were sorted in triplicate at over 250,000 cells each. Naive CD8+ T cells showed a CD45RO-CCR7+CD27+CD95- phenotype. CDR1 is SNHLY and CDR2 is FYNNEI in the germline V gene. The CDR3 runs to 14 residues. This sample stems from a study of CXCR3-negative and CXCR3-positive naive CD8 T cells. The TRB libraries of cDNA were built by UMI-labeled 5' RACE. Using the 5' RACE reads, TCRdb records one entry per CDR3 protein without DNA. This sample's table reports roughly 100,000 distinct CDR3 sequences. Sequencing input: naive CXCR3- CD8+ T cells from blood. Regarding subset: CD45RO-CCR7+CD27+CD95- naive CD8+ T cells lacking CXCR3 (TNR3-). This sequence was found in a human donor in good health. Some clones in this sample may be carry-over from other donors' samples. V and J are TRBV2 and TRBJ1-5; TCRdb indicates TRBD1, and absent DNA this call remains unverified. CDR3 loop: CARGTGSGNQPQHF.